Each of the 10 T cell receptor beta chains below was sequenced from the same sample in a study of radiotherapy plus CTLA-4 blockade in lung cancer (dated by TCRdb to about 2018). Library creation used the immunoSEQ multiplex PCR assay. In its TCRdb copy, this immuneACCESS table keeps in-frame sequences only and misses some clones. Where compared with another copy, unresolved V genes explain less than half of these, and the others have no known cause. The sample profile shows some 70,000 clones; roughly four fifths of them were found once. Together, the top ten hold roughly 3.9% of the sample. Sample: peripheral blood, taken from a patient treated with radiotherapy plus ipilimumab. These TCRs come from a human donor with non-small cell lung cancer who had a partial response to radiotherapy plus ipilimumab.

The chain employs TRBV7-8 and TRBJ2-7; D is perhaps TRBD1 (5 bases). The CDR3 totals 15 residues. The germline gives CDR1 SGHVS, CDR2 FQNEAQ. Trimming removed 3 bases at V and 2 bases at J, with 14 bases between. In DNA form, the CDR3 reads TGTGCCAGCAGCTTCCGGACACCTGATACCTACGAGCAGTACTTC. This translates into CASSFRTPDTYEQYF. Together with reference TRBV7-8 and TRBJ2-7, the CDR3 gives the full variable domain: GAGVSQSPRYKVAKRGQDVALRCDPISGHVSLFWYQQALGQGPEFLTYFQNEAQLDKSGLPSDRFFAERPEGSVSTLKIQRTQQEDSAVYLCASSFRTPDTYEQYFGPGTRLTVT.

J is TRBJ2-4 and V is TRBV18; 15 positions match TRBD2. CDR1 and CDR2 from the germline V gene are KGHSH and LQKENI. There are 16 residues in the CDR3. V was pared by 0 bases and J by 6 bases, with 0 bases of the junction left unmatched. The CDR3 region is CASSPPGLAGGNIQYF. For the CDR3, the DNA is TGTGCCAGCTCACCACCGGGACTAGCGGGGGGAAACATTCAGTACTTC.

The chain links TRBV6-1 to TRBJ1-2; D call uncertain. The CDR3 totals 15 residues. Trimming removed 2 bases at V and 8 bases at J, with 18 bases between. Germline values: CDR1 MNHNS, CDR2 SASEGT. The CDR3 protein is CASSESVRMGGGYTF. CDR3 DNA: TGTGCCAGCAGTGAATCGGTCAGGATGGGTGGAGGCTACACCTTC.

The chain joins TRBV27 to TRBJ2-5; 12 positions match TRBD2. The DNA end is more similar to TRBJ2-7, so the J call may be wrong. Germline V gene lookup returns CDR1 MNHEY and CDR2 SMNVEV (reference sequence). The CDR3 contains 20 residues. CDR3 residues: CASSFVTPTSGSGWGYEQYF. CDR3 DNA sequence: TGTGCCAGCAGTTTCGTAACCCCGACTAGCGGGAGTGGTTGGGGATACGAGCAGTACTTC.

The rearrangement links TRBV5-8 to TRBJ1-5; D not certain. The CDR3 spans 14 residues. V was pared by 5 bases and J by 2 bases, with 11 bases between. Germline CDR1 reads SGHTS; CDR2 reads YDEGEE. The CDR3 loop is CASRLWRGNQPQHF. DNA for the CDR3: TGTGCCAGCAGATTGTGGAGGGGCAATCAGCCCCAGCATTTT.

The rearrangement joins TRBV30 to TRBJ1-5; no definite D call. Germline-derived CDR1 and CDR2 are GTSNPN and SVGIG (reference sequence). Deletions cut 2 bases from V and 0 bases from J, with 5 bases between. The CDR3 extends over 13 amino acids. In DNA form, the CDR3 reads TGTGCCTGGAGTCTCAGTAGCAATCAGCCCCAGCATTTT. Protein sequence: CAWSLSSNQPQHF. The complete variable domain, with remaining parts taken from reference TRBV30 and TRBJ1-5, reads SQTIHQWPATLVQPVGSPLSLECTVEGTSNPNLYWYRQAAGRGLQLLFYSVGIGQISSEVPQNLSASRPQDRQFILSSKKLLLSDSGFYLCAWSLSSNQPQHFGDGTRLSIL.

V gene TRBV6-5 combines with J gene TRBJ2-5; the D gene is possibly TRBD2 (6 bases). The CDR3 length is 14 residues. The germline CDR1 and CDR2 sequences are MNHEY and SVGAGI. V lost 2 bases, J lost 5 bases, and 12 bases lay in between. The CDR3 loop reads CASSYQRGLETQYF. In DNA form, the CDR3 reads TGTGCCAGCAGTTACCAACGGGGGTTGGAGACCCAGTACTTC.

This clone was counted only a few times. The rearrangement links TRBV10-3 to TRBJ2-7; TRBD2 agrees at 10 bases. V lost 2 bases, J lost 2 bases, and 0 bases stayed unmatched. This CDR3 has 14 residues. Germline CDR1 and CDR2: ENHRY and SYGVKD. CDR3 amino acids: CAISESGRAYEQYF. The CDR3 DNA reads as TGTGCCATCAGTGAGAGCGGGAGGGCCTACGAGCAGTACTTC.

J is TRBJ2-5 and V is TRBV10-3, with 8 positions matching TRBD2. The V segment lost 4 bases and the J segment 4 bases; nucleotides outside the gene matches: 5. Germline assignment: CDR1 ENHRY and CDR2 SYGVKD. This CDR3 region has 14 residues. CDR3 nucleotides: TGTGCCATCAGTGGTAACGGGGGGGGAGAGACCCAGTACTTC. This translates into CAISGNGGGETQYF.

The gene calls are TRBV7-6 and TRBJ2-7; 7 nucleotides line up with TRBD2. V dropped 5 bases and J dropped 0; count of bases not matched to a gene: 4. The CDR3 totals 14 residues. The V gene's germline CDR1 is SGHVS and CDR2 FNYEAQ. The CDR3 nucleotides read TGTGCCAGCAGCCACGGGGGGACCTCCTACGAGCAGTACTTC. Encoded protein: CASSHGGTSYEQYF.